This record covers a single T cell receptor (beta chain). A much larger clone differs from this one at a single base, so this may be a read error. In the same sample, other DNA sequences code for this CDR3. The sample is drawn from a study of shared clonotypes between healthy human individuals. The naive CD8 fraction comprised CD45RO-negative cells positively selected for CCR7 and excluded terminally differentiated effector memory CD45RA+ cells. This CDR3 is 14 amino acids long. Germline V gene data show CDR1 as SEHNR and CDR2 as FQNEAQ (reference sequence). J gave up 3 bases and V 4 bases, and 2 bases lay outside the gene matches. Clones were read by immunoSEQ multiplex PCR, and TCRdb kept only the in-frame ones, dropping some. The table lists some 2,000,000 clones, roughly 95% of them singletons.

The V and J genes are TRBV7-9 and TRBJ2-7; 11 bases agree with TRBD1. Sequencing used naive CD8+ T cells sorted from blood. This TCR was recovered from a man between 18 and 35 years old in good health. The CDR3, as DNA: TGTGCCAGCAGCTCCGGGACAGGGGGCTACGAGCAGTACTTC. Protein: CASSSGTGGYEQYF.